Shown below are 8 T cell receptor beta chains from a single sample sequenced in a study of T cells in Graves' hyperthyroidism and ophthalmopathy. Using RNA transcripts as the source, TCR beta CDR3 regions were amplified. The HTBI primer set was used in a first-round RT-PCR of the TCR CDR3. TCRdb reprocessed the multiplex PCR reads with MiXCR, giving one entry per CDR3 protein. Counted here are roughly 700,000 distinct CDR3 sequences, approximately 15% occurring once; the ten biggest clones make up 10% to 13%. Sequenced sample: blood. The source is a woman in her late teens or twenties with Graves' hyperthyroidism.

The gene calls are TRBV13 and TRBJ2-7, with D possibly TRBD1 on 6 matching bases. CDR3 length equals 14 residues. V lost 5 bases and J lost 2, with 13 bases in between. The germline gives CDR1 PRHDT, CDR2 FYEKMQ (reference sequence). For the CDR3, the DNA is TGTGCCAGCAGCCCGAGGGGGAGCACCTACGAGCAGTACTTC. Amino acids: CASSPRGSTYEQYF.

This clonotype was recorded at least ten times. The gene calls are TRBV3-1 and TRBJ2-2; TRBD2 matches at 8 bases. Looked up from germline, CDR1 is LGHDT and CDR2 is YNNKEL (reference sequence). The CDR3 spans 16 residues. The V and J ends lost 1 base and 4 bases, in that order; junction bases with no gene match: 5. The CDR3 nucleotides read TGTGCCAGCAGCCAAGGTCTAGCGGGCTTCACCGGGGAGCTGTTTTTT. Protein product: CASSQGLAGFTGELFF.

CDR3 sequence (DNA): TGCAGCGTTGAAGCTACGCGGGGAAACACCATATATTTT. Its translation: CSVEATRGNTIYF. The chain combines TRBV29-1 with TRBJ1-3; no clear D gene. In germline, CDR1 is SQVTM, CDR2 ANQGSEA. V lost 1 base and J lost 4, with 8 bases in between. The CDR3 is made up of 13 amino acids.

This clonotype was observed a few times. The V call is TRBV6-1, the J call TRBJ1-5; possible D gene TRBD1, 6 bases. The CDR3 runs to 16 residues. CDR1 is MNHNS and CDR2 is SASEGT in the germline V gene. With 6 bases removed from V and 0 bases from J, the gap between germline ends came to 15 bases. DNA of the CDR3: TGTGCCAGCAGAGATGCGGGGACAAGTAGCAATCAGCCCCAGCATTTT. This codes for CASRDAGTSSNQPQHF.

This clonotype was seen a handful of times. The chain combines TRBV10-1 with TRBJ2-2; D unclear. Trimming stripped 1 base from V and 1 base from J, with 1 base between. CDR1 is WNHNN, CDR2 SYGVQD, per germline (reference sequence). This CDR3 has 13 amino acids. This CDR3 reads CASSELNTGELFF. In DNA form, the CDR3 reads TGCGCCAGCAGTGAGTTGAACACCGGGGAGCTGTTTTTT.

This clonotype was observed a handful of times. The chain employs TRBV7-9 and TRBJ1-1; 9 bases line up with TRBD1. V shed 4 bases, J shed 5 bases, and the junction held 5 bases outside the gene matches. There are 14 residues in the CDR3. Germline V CDR1 and CDR2: SEHNR, FQNEAQ (reference sequence). Here the CDR3 reads CASSSDRGWTEAFF. The CDR3 nucleotides are TGTGCCAGCAGCTCGGACAGGGGATGGACTGAAGCTTTCTTT.

This clonotype was seen many times. The rearrangement joins TRBV3-1 to TRBJ1-4; D call uncertain. V dropped 1 base and J dropped 7 bases, with 16 bases sitting between them. CDR1 is LGHDT and CDR2 is YNNKEL in the germline V gene (reference sequence). The CDR3 spans 16 residues. DNA of the CDR3: TGTGCCAGCAGCCAAGGGAGATACTCTGGCGGTGAAAAACTGTTTTTT. This codes for CASSQGRYSGGEKLFF.

This chain links TRBV9 with TRBJ2-1; D is undetermined. Per germline, CDR1 SGDLS and CDR2 YYNGEE. V lost 3 bases and J lost 10, with 14 bases in between. The CDR3 is 13 amino acids. CDR3 region: CASSGQTPGEQFF. DNA of the CDR3: TGTGCCAGCAGCGGCCAAACACCCGGCGAGCAGTTCTTC.